Below are 9 T cell receptor beta chains sequenced from a single sample in a study of T cell clonality in common variable immunodeficiency. Generated by immunoSEQ multiplex PCR, the TCRdb table keeps only in-frame clones and is missing some. The specimen has fewer than 50,000 clones, none found just once. Input material: peripheral blood mononuclear cells. The receptors come from a person aged 18 to 75 in good health.

This clone was recorded at least ten times. The CDR3 end falls 3 residues outside the read, so it is completed with the germline J gene. Other DNA variants within this sample encode the same CDR3. The chain couples TRBV20-1 to TRBJ2-5, with TRBD2 matching over 9 bases. Germline CDR1 DFQATT, CDR2 SNEGSKA (reference sequence). The CDR3 consists of 15 residues. After removal of 1 base from V and 1 base from J, the junction contained 4 bases not matched to a gene. CDR3 DNA, as far as it was read: TGCAGTGCTAGAGGACTAGCGGAACCCCAAGAGACC. This codes for CSARGLAEPQET. The whole CDR3 is CSARGLAEPQETQYF.

Ten or more counts support this clone. Read sequence stops 3 residues before the CDR3 end, and the germline J gene provides the missing end. The gene calls are TRBV5-4 and TRBJ2-7; 14 positions agree with TRBD2. The V segment lost 1 base and the J segment 5 bases; nucleotides outside the gene matches: 5. The CDR3 is 16 residues long. Germline V gives CDR1 SGHNT, CDR2 YYREEE (reference sequence). CDR3 region: CASSLRLAGGIDEQYF. The sequenced CDR3 bases are TGTGCCAGCAGCTTGAGACTAGCGGGGGGGATTGACGAG.

This clone came up many times. CDR3 bases read: TGCAGTGCTCGGGACAGCTACTACGAG. It specifies CSARDSYYE. The CDR3, in full, reads CSARDSYYEQYF. V and J are TRBV20-1 and TRBJ2-7, with 7 bases identical to TRBD1. Sequencing ends 3 residues short of the CDR3 end; the germline J gene provides the rest. This CDR3 is built from 12 residues. Germline V gene lookup returns CDR1 DFQATT and CDR2 SNEGSKA (reference sequence). The V segment lost 5 bases and the J segment 3 bases; nucleotides outside the gene matches: 4.

There are many counts of this clone. The read stops 3 residues short of the end of the CDR3; the missing end is completed from the germline J gene. The chain employs TRBV12-3 or TRBV12-4 and TRBJ2-1; 7 nucleotides line up with TRBD2. The V segment lost 5 bases and the J segment 5 bases; nucleotides outside the gene matches: 6. This CDR3 has 14 amino acids. Incomplete CDR3 DNA: TGTGCCAGCAGTCCGACTAGCTACAACAATGAG. Amino acids: CASSPTSYNNE. The full CDR3 reads CASSPTSYNNEQFF.

This clone appeared many times. Coverage ceases 3 residues before the CDR3 finishes, and the germline J gene fills in the end. The V and J genes are TRBV11-3 and TRBJ2-3, with D uncertain. This CDR3 spans 13 amino acids. V lost 4 bases and J lost 6, with 11 bases in between. Germline-derived CDR1 and CDR2 are SGHNT and YENEEA. The CDR3 loop reads CASSSVLPDTQYF. The CDR3 bases that were read are TGTGCCAGCAGCTCGGTACTACCCGATACG.

This clone was counted ten times or more. Read sequence stops 3 residues before the CDR3 end, and the germline J gene provides the missing end. V gene TRBV20-1 combines with J gene TRBJ2-3, with a weak D call TRBD1 (6 bases). The CDR3 spans 15 residues. Trimming cost V 3 bases and J 2 bases, with 15 bases left between them. The germline V gene encodes CDR1 DFQATT and CDR2 SNEGSKA (reference sequence). CDR3 protein: CSASDIQGSTDTQYF. The sequenced part of the CDR3 DNA is TGCAGTGCTAGTGATATCCAGGGGTCCACAGATACG.

This clone was detected many times. The read finishes 3 residues shy of the CDR3 end, and the germline J gene is used to complete it. J is TRBJ2-7 and V is TRBV20-1, with a tentative D call TRBD1 (6 bases). Trimming shortened V by 3 bases and J by 0 bases, and 9 bases separated the two germline ends. Germline V lookup: CDR1 DFQATT, CDR2 SNEGSKA (reference sequence). This CDR3 contains 13 residues. CDR3 bases read: TGCAGTGCTAGGGACAGCTACTCCTACGAG. Protein sequence: CSARDSYSYE. The CDR3 reads in full as CSARDSYSYEQYF.

This clone was found many times. The CDR3 end falls 3 residues outside the read, so it is completed with the germline J gene. This sequence joins TRBV7-9 and TRBJ2-7; 12 bases align to TRBD1. V was clipped by 5 bases and J by 4 bases; unmatched bases: 6. The germline V gene has CDR1 SEHNR and CDR2 FQNEAQ (reference sequence). The CDR3 covers 15 residues. The sequenced part of the CDR3 DNA is TGTGCCAGCAGCAAAGGGACAGGGGGCGGATACGAG. Its protein product is CASSKGTGGGYE. The whole CDR3 reads CASSKGTGGGYEQYF.

This clone was recorded many times. The CDR3 end lies 3 residues beyond the end of the read and is filled in from the germline J gene. J is TRBJ1-5 and V is TRBV4-1; 7 bases match TRBD1. CDR3 length: 16 amino acids. V was pared by 0 bases and J by 7 bases, with 9 bases of the junction left unmatched. CDR1 MGHRA and CDR2 YSYEKL come from the germline V gene. CDR3 DNA, as far as it was read: TGCGCCAGCAGCCAAGACCCGACAGGGAATGAACAGCCC. Its translation is CASSQDPTGNEQP. The complete CDR3 reads CASSQDPTGNEQPQHF.